This T cell receptor (beta chain) emerged from a study of cytomegalovirus exposure and HLA in healthy donors (dated by TCRdb to between 2016 and 2019). A note on the overall study: In an earlier analysis of under 750 of the donors, 250 to 300 Gb of sequence data and 117 million unique TCR beta sequences from roughly 190 million T cells were reported. An early release covering more than 500 HLA-typed donors comprised approximately 290 gigabases of sequencing data and about 90 million unique TCR sequences. The genetic ancestry cluster associated with self-reported Caucasian donors included 81% of the roughly 380 genotyped donors. The study was designed to test whether signatures of past pathogen exposure could be identified by cataloging public T cell receptors. Using immunosequencing, the study profiled T cell repertoires from 666 subjects and related those repertoires to cytomegalovirus serostatus. In addition to the first cohort of approximately 670 subjects, a separate validation cohort of under 150 different subjects was used. To predict cytomegalovirus infection status, the study combined high-throughput TCR immunosequencing, statistical association of individual TCRs with disease status, and machine learning. A later analysis re-analyzed previously published TCR beta repertoires from about 730 donors and added high-resolution HLA genotyping to study TCR occurrence patterns. In the later analysis, no new phenotypic data were used to find candidate immune exposures; instead, reliance was placed on TCR beta sequences and their occurrence across donors. An earlier analysis of more than 450 of the donors used high-throughput TCR beta sequencing to judge whether each TCR beta V gene segment behaved as functional or pseudogenic. Alongside the repertoire data, information on donor age, sex, ethnicity and CMV serostatus was compiled. A later genetic analysis used genome-wide SNP genotypes for about 55% of the 666 donors, treating that subset as a discovery cohort. Every repertoire in the discovery cohort had been generated on one and the same sequencing platform. Class I and class II HLA loci were covered by the typing at four-digit resolution. Typing coverage differed by locus: A, B, C, DRB1 and DQB1 were typed in about 629-640 donors, DQA1 in 522, DPA1 in 600 to 610, and DPB1 in 450 to 490. Because of strong linkage in the cohort, five DR-DQ haplotypes were treated as single units for association and clustering. Among about 360 genotyped donors of the cohort, an average of roughly 240,000 unique TCR beta nucleotide sequences were sequenced per donor, roughly a sixth of them non-productive. The paper as a whole reports these results and caveats: HLA typing was unavailable for some donors at each locus, so association tests used only the typed subset. In an earlier analysis of around 500 of the donors, most TCR beta V segments appeared in productive rearrangements about 87% or about 30% of the time, broadly matching IMGT annotations. It was suggested by the authors that the approach could potentially be generalized to other disease states and immunological phenotypes. Linkage disequilibrium might explain the correlated functional status among segregating V segments, but an unknown experimental factor could not be excluded. V-gene and J-gene trimming of TCR beta chains was associated with a missense DCLRE1C variant in a later genetic analysis, and the association was replicated in an independent cohort. A further reported finding was that TCR beta sequences accurately predicted the HLA-A and HLA-B alleles for most subjects in the first cohort. In a later analysis, about 17,000 TCR beta sequences were associated with specific HLA alleles at a false discovery rate of 0.05. Three of the identified cytomegalovirus-associated TCR beta chains were confirmed in vitro to be specific for cytomegalovirus antigens. A later analysis found that TCR association rates varied across HLA loci, with DRB1 alleles showing the most associated TCRs and HLA-C alleles the fewest. A cluster of highly shared sequence variants was judged likely to represent a technical artifact of the sequencing pipeline. The earlier analysis of 587 of the donors excluded roughly 17 rarely observed V segments, including chromosome 9 orphons, because counts were too low. Across donors, most TCR sequences were observed very rarely, whereas some public TCRs were present in many individuals. In a later analysis, most CMV-associated TCR beta chains were found to appear HLA-restricted, with HLA associations seemingly driven largely by CMV exposure. The cohort was sequenced for TCR beta chains only, and without alpha or paired-chain data the features that could be detected were limited. CMV serostatus was the only immune exposure information available for the cohort. Compared with the 666-donor mean, donors in an Asian-associated ancestry cluster had fewer N-insertions in productive TCRs, according to a later genetic analysis. When HLA alleles, especially DR and DQ, strongly co-occurred, attributing TCR associations to individual alleles was difficult. In a later analysis, HLA-associated TCR beta chains were found to be more clonally expanded and to have lower generation probabilities than equally common non-associated chains. In the study, 150 to 200 TCR beta chains were listed as associated with cytomegalovirus. Presence/absence analyses assumed roughly uniform sequencing depth across donors, an assumption that may not hold. In a later analysis, several top co-occurrence clusters were reported to appear linked to parvovirus B19, influenza, CMV and Epstein-Barr virus. The classifier was reported to diagnose cytomegalovirus status with high specificity and sensitivity in both the original and validation cohorts.

Note on this clone: No antigen is known for it. One end of the junction fails to match germline, which may point to a read error.

The library was obtained by the immunoSEQ multiplex PCR assay. A mixture of 60 forward primers for TCR Vbeta segments and 13 reverse primers for TCR Jbeta segments was used in the multiplex PCR. A multiplex PCR assay on genomic DNA amplified the CDR3 region of rearranged TCR beta genes. The Illumina HiSeq System was used to sequence the amplified TCR beta libraries as 87-base-pair reads. For the original study's pipeline: Across the 640 or so repertoires, a later analysis counted approximately 83 million unique TCR beta chains, some 11 million of which were shared by at least two donors. Raw reads were error-corrected and collapsed into unique sequences with a nearest-neighbor algorithm that merged closely related sequences to remove PCR and sequencing errors. CDR3 sequences were aligned to IMGT reference sequences to assign V, D and J gene segments. For a sequence to be retained, a match of at least six nucleotides to both a V gene segment and a J gene segment was required. Rearrangements were classified as productive when the CDR3 lacked stop codons and remained in frame with V and J, and all other rearrangements were classified as non-productive. Following IMGT convention, CDR3 was defined as the stretch from the second conserved V-encoded cysteine to the conserved J-encoded phenylalanine. In an earlier analysis of roughly 580 of the donors, sequences lacking an unambiguous match to a single V gene segment were excluded. In an earlier analysis of several hundred of the donors, V segments were called functional above 56.7% productive rearrangements and were called segregating when the between-donor standard deviation exceeded 5%. A statistical classification framework was developed to diagnose cytomegalovirus status using the catalog of TCR beta chain sequences. In a later analysis, TCR nucleotide sequences were compared against IMGT/GENE-DB human TR gene sequences so that V and J genes could be assigned. The TCRdist pipeline was used in a later analysis to assign CDR3 sequences and most-parsimonious VDJ recombination scenarios. In a later analysis, each TCR beta chain was defined by its CDR3 amino acid sequence together with its V-gene family, and reads without a unique V-gene family were excluded. In a later analysis, some 600 highly shared, low-generation-probability nucleotide sequences were removed to address suspected cross-contamination and a sequencing artifact. In a later analysis, a clonal expansion index was calculated for each public chain from normalized within-repertoire ranks of inferred template counts. A later analysis computed generation probabilities with a VDJ recombination model fitted to out-of-frame rearrangements, and checked the results against IGoR. In a later analysis, hypergeometric tests were used to score TCR-TCR, TCR-HLA and TCR-CMV co-occurrence, with a repertoire-size bias correction applied to TCR pairs. False discovery rates were estimated in a later analysis by permuting HLA or CMV assignments 20 times. In a later analysis, co-occurring TCRs were grouped with DBSCAN, and TCRdist sequence similarity was added when clustering was performed within HLA-allele-positive subsets. Co-occurrence clustering excluded repertoires with fewer than 30,000 or more than 120,000 public chains, plus five with anomalous nucleotide sharing. What TCRdb holds here is the immuneACCESS table cut down to in-frame rearrangements. Part of the clones is not present; checked against another copy, under half of the missing clones reflect an unresolved V gene, and the others are unexplained. The D gene and trimming were derived from the DNA, and the V and J assignments and clone size from that table. In this sample's table one finds around 76,000 clones. The biggest ten clones account for approximately 5% of the sample.

The cohort was made up of 666 healthy bone marrow donors. Cohort members were all nominally healthy when sampled, although unrecorded immune exposures were likely present. The donor was CMV seronegative and belonged to the group of approximately 320 seronegative cohort members. A peripheral blood sample was collected from each donor, and TCR beta sequencing was performed on peripheral blood mononuclear cells. Genomic DNA extraction from the blood cell samples was performed with the Qiagen DNeasy Blood Extraction Kit. This receptor was obtained from a man in his forties in good health and CMV-seronegative. Specimen: PBMCs.

The nucleotide sequence is TGTGCCGGCAGTTACGGGGGGAGCAATCAGCCCCAGCATTTT. Its amino acids are CAGSYGGSNQPQHF. Recombination connected TRBV6-5 to TRBJ1-5, with TRBD1 as a weak D call on 5 bases. The germline V gene provides CDR1 MNHEY and CDR2 SVGAGI. CDR3 length: 14 amino acids, cysteine to phenylalanine. Kept here is only the CDR3 DNA, which spans 42 bases and is read in frame from base 1.